This TCR beta chain emerged from a study of cytomegalovirus exposure and HLA in healthy donors. Study as a whole: Later analysis reported that the approximately 120 validation repertoires shared the platform of the 650 to 700 first-cohort repertoires. Study-wide findings and caveats: Most TCR sequences were rare, but some public TCRs occurred in many donors. According to the study, 160 or so TCR beta chains were cytomegalovirus-associated.

Clones were read by immunoSEQ multiplex PCR, and TCRdb kept only the in-frame ones, dropping some. The top ten clones hold roughly 5% of a sample with roughly 120,000 clones, about 83% of them seen once. The CDR3 has 12 amino acids. Germline values: CDR1 MNHEY, CDR2 SMNVEV (reference sequence). Trimming removed 5 bases at V and 5 bases at J, with 9 bases between. Notes on this clone: Its specificity is unknown.

The TCR comes from a man between 18 and 29 years old in good health and CMV-seronegative. The chain recombines TRBV27 with TRBJ2-5; no clear D. The sequenced sample consisted of PBMCs. Here the CDR3 reads CASSTPGETQYF. The CDR3 coding sequence is TGTGCCAGCAGTACCCCCGGGGAGACCCAGTACTTC.